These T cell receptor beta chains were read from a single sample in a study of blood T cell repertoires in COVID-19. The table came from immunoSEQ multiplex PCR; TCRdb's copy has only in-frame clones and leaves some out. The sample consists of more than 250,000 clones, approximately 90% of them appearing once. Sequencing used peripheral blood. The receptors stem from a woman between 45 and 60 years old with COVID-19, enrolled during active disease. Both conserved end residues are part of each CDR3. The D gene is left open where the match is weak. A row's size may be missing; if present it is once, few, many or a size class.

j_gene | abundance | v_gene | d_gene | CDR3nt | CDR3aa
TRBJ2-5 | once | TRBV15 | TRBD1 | TGTGCCACCCTCAAGGCGGGACAGGGTTCAGAGACCCAGTACTTC | CATLKAGQGSETQYF
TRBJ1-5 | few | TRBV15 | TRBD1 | TGTGCCACCAGCAGAGATGAACAGGGGCTTCAGCCCCAGCATTTT | CATSRDEQGLQPQHF
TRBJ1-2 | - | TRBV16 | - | TGTGCCAGCAGCCAATCCCCGACAGGCTTTAACTATGGCTACACCTTC | CASSQSPTGFNYGYTF
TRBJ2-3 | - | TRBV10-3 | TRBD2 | TGTGCCATCAGGAAATCGAGCGGGAGGGTTAGCACAGATACGCAGTATTTT | CAIRKSSGRVSTDTQYF
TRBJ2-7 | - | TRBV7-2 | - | TGTGCCAGCAGCTTAGCGCGGGGACGGGTTGCCGAGCAGTACTTC | CASSLARGRVAEQYF
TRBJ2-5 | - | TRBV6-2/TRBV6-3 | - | TGTGCCAGCAGTCACACCAGGGGAAAGACCCAGTACTTC | CASSHTRGKTQYF
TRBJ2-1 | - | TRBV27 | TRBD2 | TGTGCCAGCAGACGTAGCGGACTAGGGCCCTATGAGCAGTTCTTC | CASRRSGLGPYEQFF
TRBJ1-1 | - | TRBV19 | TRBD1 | TGTGCCAGTACAAGGGGGACAGGGGAGAACACTGAAGCTTTCTTT | CASTRGTGENTEAFF
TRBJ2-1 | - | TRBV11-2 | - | TGTGCCAGCAGCTCGCAGACAGGATACAATGAGCAGTTCTTC | CASSSQTGYNEQFF
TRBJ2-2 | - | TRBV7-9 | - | TGTGCCAGCAGCCACCGGACAGTGGGGGTTGGGGACACCGGGGAGCTGTTTTTT | CASSHRTVGVGDTGELFF
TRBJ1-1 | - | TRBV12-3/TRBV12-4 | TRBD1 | TGTGCCAGCAGTAGACAGGGGGCTTTCTTT | CASSRQGAFF
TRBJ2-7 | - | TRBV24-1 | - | TGTGCCACCAGTGCGGGAGCTGCCTACGAGCAGTACTTC | CATSAGAAYEQYF
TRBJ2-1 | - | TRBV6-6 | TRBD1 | TGTGCCAGCAGCCCCCGACAGGGGGGCGGCAATGAGCAGTTCTTC | CASSPRQGGGNEQFF
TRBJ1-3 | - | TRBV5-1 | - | TGCGCCAGCAGCTTGGCCGGGTCGTCGGCAGTCTCTGGAAACACCATATATTTT | CASSLAGSSAVSGNTIYF
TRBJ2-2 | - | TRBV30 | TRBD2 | TGTGCCTGGAGGGTCGCTAGCGGGAACACCGGGGAGCTGTTTTTT | CAWRVASGNTGELFF
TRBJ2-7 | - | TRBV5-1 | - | TGCGCCAGCAAACGGGACATACTAGCCTACGAGCAGTACTTC | CASKRDILAYEQYF
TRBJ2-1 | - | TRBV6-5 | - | TGTGCCAGCAGACTTAACTACAATGAGCAGTTCTTC | CASRLNYNEQFF
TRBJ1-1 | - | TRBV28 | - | TGTGCCAGCAGGACTGGACTGGGTGAAGCTTTCTTT | CASRTGLGEAFF
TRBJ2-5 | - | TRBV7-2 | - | TGTGCCAGCAGCTTGGGCCGTGGGGAGACCCAGTACTTC | CASSLGRGETQYF
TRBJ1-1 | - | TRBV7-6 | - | TGTGCCAGCAGCCGCGGGAACACTGAAGCTTTCTTT | CASSRGNTEAFF
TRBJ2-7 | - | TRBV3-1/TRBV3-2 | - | TGTGCCAGCAGCCAAGGAGGCCTAGTCCACTACGAGCAGTACTTC | CASSQGGLVHYEQYF
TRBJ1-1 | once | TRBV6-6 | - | TGTGCCAGCACTGGTGTTTTAGAGAACACTGAAGCTTTCTTT | CASTGVLENTEAFF
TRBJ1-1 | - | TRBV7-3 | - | TGTGCCAGCAGCCCGGGAAGTGGGTCTGAAGCTTTCTTT | CASSPGSGSEAFF
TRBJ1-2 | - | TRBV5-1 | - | TGCGCCAGCAGCTTGGACGCGGGAGACTATGGCTACACCTTC | CASSLDAGDYGYTF
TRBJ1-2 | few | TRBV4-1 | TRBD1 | TGCGCCAGCAGCCAAGTGGGCCAGGGGGCGGCGAGCTACACCTTC | CASSQVGQGAASYTF
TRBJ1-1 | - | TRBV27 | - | TGTGCCAGCAGTCTCGGCGTGGGGAGGACTGAAGCTTTCTTT | CASSLGVGRTEAFF
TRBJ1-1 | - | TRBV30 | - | TGTGCCTGGCAGACTACAGGGAACTCTGAAGCTTTCTTT | CAWQTTGNSEAFF
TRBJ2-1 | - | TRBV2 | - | TGTGCCAGCGGCCCGGACAGAAACTCCTACAATGAGCAGTTCTTC | CASGPDRNSYNEQFF
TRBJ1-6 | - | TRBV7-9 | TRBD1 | TGTGCCAGCAGCTCACAGGGGGCGTCTCTGGATTCACCCCTCCACTTT | CASSSQGASLDSPLHF
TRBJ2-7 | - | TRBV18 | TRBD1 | TGTGCCAGCTCAGCTCAACGGAACAGGGGGGCCTACGAGCAGTACTTC | CASSAQRNRGAYEQYF
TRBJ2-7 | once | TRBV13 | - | TGTGCCAGCAGCTCGGGACTTAGCTCCTACGAGCAGTACTTC | CASSSGLSSYEQYF
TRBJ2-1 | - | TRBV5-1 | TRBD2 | TGCGCCAGCAGCCTAGGCCAGCGGGAGGACCAGCCCAGCAATGAGCAGTTCTTC | CASSLGQREDQPSNEQFF
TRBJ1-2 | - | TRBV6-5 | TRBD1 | TGTGCCAGCAGCCGGGACAGCTATAACGGCTACACCTTC | CASSRDSYNGYTF
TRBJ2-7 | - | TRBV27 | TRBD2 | TGTGCCGCGGGGGGGTCCTACGAGCAGTACTTC | CAAGGSYEQYF
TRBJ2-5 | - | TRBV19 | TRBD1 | TGTGCCAGCCCCCCGAAAGGGACAGGGTACCAAGAGACCCAGTACTTC | CASPPKGTGYQETQYF
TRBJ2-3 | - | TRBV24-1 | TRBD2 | TGTGCCACCAGTGATCCGGGGGGGATATTTAGCACAGATACGCAGTATTTT | CATSDPGGIFSTDTQYF
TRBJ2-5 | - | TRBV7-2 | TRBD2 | TGTGCCAGCAGCTCCAATAGCGGGAGGGCAGAGACCCAGTACTTC | CASSSNSGRAETQYF
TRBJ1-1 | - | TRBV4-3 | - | TGCGCCAGCAGCCAAAGGGTGGGGACAGAAGCTTTCTTT | CASSQRVGTEAFF
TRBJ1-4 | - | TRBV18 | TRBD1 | TGTGCCAGCTCACTGGGGACGGGACAGGTGGTCACCCCCGGTGAAAAACTGTTTTTT | CASSLGTGQVVTPGEKLFF
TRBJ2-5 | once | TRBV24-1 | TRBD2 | TGTGCCACCAGTGGAACTAGCGGGGGACAAGAGACCCAGTACTTC | CATSGTSGGQETQYF
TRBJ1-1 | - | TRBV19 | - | TGTGCCAGTAGTTGGGGAGAGAGGACTGAAGCTTTCTTT | CASSWGERTEAFF